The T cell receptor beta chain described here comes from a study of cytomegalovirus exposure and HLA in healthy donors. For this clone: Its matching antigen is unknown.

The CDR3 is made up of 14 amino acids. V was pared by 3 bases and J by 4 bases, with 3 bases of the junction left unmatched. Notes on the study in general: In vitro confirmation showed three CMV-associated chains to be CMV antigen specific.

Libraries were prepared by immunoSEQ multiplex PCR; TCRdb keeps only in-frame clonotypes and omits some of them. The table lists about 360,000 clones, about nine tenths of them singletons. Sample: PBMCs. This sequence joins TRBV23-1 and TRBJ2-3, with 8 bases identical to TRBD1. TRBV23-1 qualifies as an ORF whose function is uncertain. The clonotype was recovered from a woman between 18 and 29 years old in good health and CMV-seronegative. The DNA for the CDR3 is TGCGCCAGCAGTCAGGCACAGGGGGCAGATACGCAGTATTTT. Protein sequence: CASSQAQGADTQYF.